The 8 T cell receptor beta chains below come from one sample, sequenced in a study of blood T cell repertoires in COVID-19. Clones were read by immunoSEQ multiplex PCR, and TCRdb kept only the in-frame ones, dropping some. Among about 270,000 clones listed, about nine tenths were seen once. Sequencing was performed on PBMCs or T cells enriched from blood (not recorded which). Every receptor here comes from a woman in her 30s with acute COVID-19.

The CDR3 reads CASSWGTGRDTQYF. The CDR3 DNA is TGCGCCAGCAGCTGGGGGACAGGGAGGGATACGCAGTATTTT. V is TRBV5-1 and J is TRBJ2-3, with 9 bases lining up with TRBD1. This CDR3 is 14 amino acids long. The germline gives CDR1 SGHRS, CDR2 YFSETQ. The J segment lost 6 bases and the V segment lost 3 bases, leaving 5 bases of the junction unmatched.

The CDR3 spells CASSVGHQSNEKLFF. The CDR3 DNA is TGTGCCAGCAGCGTAGGCCACCAGTCTAATGAAAAACTGTTTTTT. The rearrangement uses TRBV9 and TRBJ1-4; D not resolved. The CDR3 loop spans 15 amino acids. CDR1 and CDR2 (germline): SGDLS, YYNGEE. The V gene lost 0 bases and the J gene lost 3 bases, with 9 bases spanning the gap.

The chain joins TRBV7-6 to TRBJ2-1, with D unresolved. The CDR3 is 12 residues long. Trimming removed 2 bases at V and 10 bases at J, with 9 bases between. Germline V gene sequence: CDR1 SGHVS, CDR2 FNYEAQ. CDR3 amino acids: CASSLPASEQFF. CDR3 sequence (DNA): TGTGCCAGCAGCTTACCCGCGAGCGAGCAGTTCTTC.

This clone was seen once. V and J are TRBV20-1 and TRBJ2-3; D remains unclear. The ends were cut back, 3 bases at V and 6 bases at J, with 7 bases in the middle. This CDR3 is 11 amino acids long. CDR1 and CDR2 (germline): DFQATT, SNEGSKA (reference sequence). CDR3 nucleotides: TGCAGTGCTAGTCTCTCCGATACGCAGTATTTT. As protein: CSASLSDTQYF.

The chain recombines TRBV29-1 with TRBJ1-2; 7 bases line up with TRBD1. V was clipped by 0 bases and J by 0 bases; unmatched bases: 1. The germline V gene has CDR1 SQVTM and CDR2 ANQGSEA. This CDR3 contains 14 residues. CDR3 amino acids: CSVEDQGANYGYTF. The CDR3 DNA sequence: TGCAGCGTTGAAGATCAGGGGGCTAACTATGGCTACACCTTC.

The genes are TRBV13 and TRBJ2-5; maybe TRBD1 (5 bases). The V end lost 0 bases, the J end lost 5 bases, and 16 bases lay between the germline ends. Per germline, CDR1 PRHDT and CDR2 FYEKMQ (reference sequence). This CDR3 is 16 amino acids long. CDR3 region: CASSLGLDIMMETQYF. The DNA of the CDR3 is TGTGCCAGCAGCTTAGGCCTGGACATCATGATGGAGACCCAGTACTTC.

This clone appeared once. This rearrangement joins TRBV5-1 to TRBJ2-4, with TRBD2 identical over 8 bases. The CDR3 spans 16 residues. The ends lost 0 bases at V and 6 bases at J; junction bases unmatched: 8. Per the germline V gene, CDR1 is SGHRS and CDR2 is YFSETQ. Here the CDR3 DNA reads TGCGCCAGCAGCTTGGAGGAAGCGGGAGCGGGAAACATTCAGTACTTC. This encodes CASSLEEAGAGNIQYF.

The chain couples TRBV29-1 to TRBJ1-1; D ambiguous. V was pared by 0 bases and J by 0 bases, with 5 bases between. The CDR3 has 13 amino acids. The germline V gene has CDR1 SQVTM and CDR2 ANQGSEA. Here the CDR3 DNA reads TGCAGCGTTGAAGATCAGGTGAACACTGAAGCTTTCTTT. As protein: CSVEDQVNTEAFF.